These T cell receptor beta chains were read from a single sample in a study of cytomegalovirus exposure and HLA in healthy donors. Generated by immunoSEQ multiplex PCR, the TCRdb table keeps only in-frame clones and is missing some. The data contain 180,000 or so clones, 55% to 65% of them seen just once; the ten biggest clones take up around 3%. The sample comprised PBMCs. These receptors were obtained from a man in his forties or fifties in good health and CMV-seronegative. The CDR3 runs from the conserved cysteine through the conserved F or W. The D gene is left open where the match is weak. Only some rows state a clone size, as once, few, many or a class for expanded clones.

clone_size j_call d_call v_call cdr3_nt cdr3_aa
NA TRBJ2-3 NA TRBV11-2 TGTGCCAGCAGCTTAGAGCCCACCCCAGCAGATACGCAGTATTTT CASSLEPTPADTQYF
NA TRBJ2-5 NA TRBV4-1 TGCGCCAGCAGCCAAGACTTGTTTGGCTCCCAAGAGACCCAGTACTTC CASSQDLFGSQETQYF
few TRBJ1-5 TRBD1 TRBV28 TGTGCCAGCAGTTCGATTCTCCTGACTCGGGACAGGGGTGATCAGCCCCAGCATTTT CASSSILLTRDRGDQPQHF
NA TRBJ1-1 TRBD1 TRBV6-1 TGTGCCAGCAGTGAAAGCAGGGGGCCCACTGAAGCTTTCTTT CASSESRGPTEAFF
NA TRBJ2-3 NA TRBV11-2 TGTGCCAGCAGCTTCATAGCAGATACGCAGTATTTT CASSFIADTQYF
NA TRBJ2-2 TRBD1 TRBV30 TGTGCCTGGAGTCACAACTTGAACAGGGGATCCACCGGGGAGCTGTTTTTT CAWSHNLNRGSTGELFF
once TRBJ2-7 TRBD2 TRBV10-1 TGCGCCAGCATCTCCGCGGGGGGCAGAACTTACGAGCAGTACTTC CASISAGGRTYEQYF
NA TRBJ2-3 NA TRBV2 TGTGCCAGCAATGGGGGCATCCTTGTGGATACGCAGTATTTT CASNGGILVDTQYF
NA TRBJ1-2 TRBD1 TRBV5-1 TGCGCCAGCAGCTCGTTGACAGGGGAATATGGCTACACCTTC CASSSLTGEYGYTF
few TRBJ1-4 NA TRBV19 TGTGCCAGTCGCGATGAAAAACTGTTTTTT CASRDEKLFF
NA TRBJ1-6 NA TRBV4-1 TGCGCCAGCAGCCAAGAAGCCGGGAGCTCCTATAATTCACCCCTCCACTTT CASSQEAGSSYNSPLHF
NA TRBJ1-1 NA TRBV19 TGTGCCAGTAGTATGCGGGGGGATACGGACACTGAAGCTTTCTTT CASSMRGDTDTEAFF
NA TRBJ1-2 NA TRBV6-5 TGTGCCAGCAGTTACTCGAAGGGAGGGTCTGGCTACACCTTC CASSYSKGGSGYTF
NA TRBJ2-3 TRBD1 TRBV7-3 TGTGCCAGCAGCCGGGACAGGAGCACAGATACGCAGTATTTT CASSRDRSTDTQYF
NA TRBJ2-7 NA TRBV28 TGTGCCAGCAGCGAACAGGAGCAGTACTTC CASSEQEQYF
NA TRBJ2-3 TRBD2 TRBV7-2 TGTGCCAGCAGCTTAGACAGCGGGGGGGCGGTAGATACGCAGTATTTT CASSLDSGGAVDTQYF
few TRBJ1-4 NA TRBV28 TGTGCCAGCTTCACGACCGGGGGGGGTGAAAAACTGTTTTTT CASFTTGGGEKLFF
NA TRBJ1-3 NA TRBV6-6 TGTGCCAGCAGTGGGAGCTCCTCTGGAAACACCGTATATTTT CASSGSSSGNTVYF
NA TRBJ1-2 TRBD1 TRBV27 TGTGCCAGCAGTGGGGGACAGTACTATGGCTACACCTTC CASSGGQYYGYTF
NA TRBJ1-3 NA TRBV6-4 TGTGCCAGCAGAGGCAAGGACATCAACCCTGGAAACACCATATATTTT CASRGKDINPGNTIYF
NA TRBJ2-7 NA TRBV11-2 TGTGCCAGCAGCTTCCCAGGCGTAGGTTACGAGCAGTACTTC CASSFPGVGYEQYF
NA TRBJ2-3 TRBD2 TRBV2 TGTGCCAGCAGTTCTGGACTAGTACGGAGGAATACGCAGTATTTT CASSSGLVRRNTQYF
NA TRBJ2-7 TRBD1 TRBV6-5 TGTGCCTCCAAAGGGGGCGCTTCGTTCGAGCAGTACTTC CASKGGASFEQYF
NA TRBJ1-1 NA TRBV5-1 TGCGCCAGCAGCTTGAGGGGAAAGAACACTGAAGCTTTCTTT CASSLRGKNTEAFF
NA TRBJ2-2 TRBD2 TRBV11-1 TGTGCCAGCAGCTTAGCGGGGAGCGGGGGAAGGCCCGGGGAGCTGTTTTTT CASSLAGSGGRPGELFF
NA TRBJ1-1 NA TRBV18 TGTGCCAGCTCACCCTCCGGACAGAGTGAAGCTTTCTTT CASSPSGQSEAFF
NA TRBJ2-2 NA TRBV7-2 TGTGCCAGCAGCCCGGAGGCCGTTGTTACCGGGGAGCTGTTTTTT CASSPEAVVTGELFF
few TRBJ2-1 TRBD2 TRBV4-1 TGCGCCAGCAGCCAACCGACTAGCGGGAACTACAATGAGCAGTTCTTC CASSQPTSGNYNEQFF
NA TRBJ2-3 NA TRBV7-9 TGTGCCAGCAGCCTGCGGGGCACCACAGATACGCAGTATTTT CASSLRGTTDTQYF
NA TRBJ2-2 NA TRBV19 TGTGCCAGTAGTATAAATAAGCGGCCTGCTGGGGAGCTGTTTTTT CASSINKRPAGELFF
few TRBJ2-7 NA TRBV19 TGTGCCAGTAGTAGAACCAGGGCTTCCTACGAGCAGTACTTC CASSRTRASYEQYF
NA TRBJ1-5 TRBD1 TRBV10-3 TGTGCCATCAGGAGGGGACAGGGGGCTGGAGAGCCCCAGCATTTT CAIRRGQGAGEPQHF
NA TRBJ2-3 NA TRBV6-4 TGTGCCAGCAGTGGCTTGGGGCCAGATACGCAGTATTTT CASSGLGPDTQYF
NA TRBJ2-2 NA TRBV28 TGTGCCACCATACCCCCGCGTGGGCAGGGGAACACCGGGGAGCTGTTTTTT CATIPPRGQGNTGELFF
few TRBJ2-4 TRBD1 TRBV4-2 TGTGCCAGCAGCCCTATCGGACAGGAGAAGGCCAAAAACATTCAGTACTTC CASSPIGQEKAKNIQYF
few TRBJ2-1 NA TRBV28 TGTGCCAGCAGTTTGCCCCGGTATGAGCAGTTCTTC CASSLPRYEQFF
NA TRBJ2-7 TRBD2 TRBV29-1 TGCAGCGTTGAGACTAGCGGCGATGGCGAGCAGTACTTC CSVETSGDGEQYF
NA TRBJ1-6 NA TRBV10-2 TGCGCCAGCAGTGGGGGGCCAAATTCACCCCTCCACTTT CASSGGPNSPLHF
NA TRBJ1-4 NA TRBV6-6 TGTGCCAGCAGCTTACCGCAGGGTCGAAATGAAAAACTGTTTTTT CASSLPQGRNEKLFF
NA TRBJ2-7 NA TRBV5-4 TGTGCCAGCAGCCTGACAGGTTTGGTGGAGCAGTACTTC CASSLTGLVEQYF
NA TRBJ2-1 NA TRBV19 TGTGCCAGTAGTATGCAGGGTTACAATGAGCAGTTCTTC CASSMQGYNEQFF
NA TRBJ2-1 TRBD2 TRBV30 TGTGCCTGGAGTTCCCGGACTAGGCGTCATGAGCAGTTCTTC CAWSSRTRRHEQFF